What follows are 9 T cell receptor beta chains derived from one specimen sequenced in a study of CD8 T cells in Susac syndrome. Reverse transcription of roughly 0.5 to 1 ug RNA was carried out with random hexamers. TCRdb ran MiXCR on the immunoSEQ multiplex PCR reads and lists one entry per CDR3 protein. The sample has around 200,000 distinct CDR3 sequences, 85% to 95% seen once; the top ten hold about 0.1%. Sequencing used CD4+ T cells from PBMCs. These receptors all come from a human donor with Susac syndrome.

This clonotype was detected a few times. The chain combines TRBV4-2 with TRBJ1-2, with D possibly being TRBD1 (6 bases). In germline, CDR1 is LGHNA, CDR2 YNFKEQ. The CDR3 spans 16 residues. Trimming shortened V by 1 base and J by 1 base, and 13 bases separated the two germline ends. CDR3 nucleotide sequence: TGTGCCAGCAGCCAAGGCTCACCGGACAGTAACTATGGCTACACCTTC. Protein: CASSQGSPDSNYGYTF.

The chain is built from TRBV4-3 and TRBJ1-2; 8 bases fit TRBD1. CDR1 and CDR2 (germline): LGHNA, YSLEER. There are 15 residues in the CDR3. Losses at the gene ends were 0 bases for V and 4 bases for J; bases not matched to a gene: 4. The CDR3 region is CASSQDITGGYGYTF. The CDR3 bases are TGCGCCAGCAGCCAAGATATCACAGGGGGCTATGGCTACACCTTC.

The J gene is TRBJ2-5, the V gene TRBV7-2; TRBD2 agrees at 12 bases. Germline V gene sequence: CDR1 SGHTA, CDR2 FQGNSA. With V trimmed by 5 bases and J by 5 bases, 9 bases remained unmatched. The CDR3 totals 16 residues. CDR3 DNA: TGTGCCAGCAGCCAGCTAGCGGGAGGGCCGGGGGAGACCCAGTACTTC. Protein product: CASSQLAGGPGETQYF.

The chain combines TRBV4-2 with TRBJ2-1; D perhaps matches TRBD1 (5 bases). There are 15 residues in the CDR3. Per germline, CDR1 LGHNA and CDR2 YNFKEQ. V shed 0 bases and J shed 2 bases, with 8 bases lying between them. Here the CDR3 reads CASSQDQGAYNEQFF. The CDR3 DNA reads as TGTGCCAGCAGCCAAGATCAAGGGGCCTACAATGAGCAGTTCTTC.

The CDR3 region is CSALDNRSEKLFF. CDR3 nucleotide sequence: TGCAGTGCTCTGGACAATCGGAGTGAAAAACTGTTTTTT. The V call is TRBV20-1, the J call TRBJ1-4, with a weak D call TRBD1 (5 bases). The V gene's germline CDR1 is DFQATT and CDR2 SNEGSKA (reference sequence). CDR3 length: 13 amino acids. V was trimmed by 5 bases and J by 7 bases, leaving 14 bases between them.

This chain connects TRBV6-5 to TRBJ1-2; D might be TRBD1 (6 bases). The V end lost 5 bases, the J end lost 8 bases, and 21 bases lay between the germline ends. CDR1 is MNHEY, CDR2 SVGAGI, per germline. The length of the CDR3 is 15 residues. The DNA for the CDR3 is TGTGCCAGCAGTCGTCCGGGACACCGCTTTGGGGGCTACACCTTC. Translation: CASSRPGHRFGGYTF.

The chain recombines TRBV27 with TRBJ2-7; D is perhaps TRBD1 (5 bases). V was pared by 6 bases and J by 6 bases, with 12 bases between. The CDR3 has 12 residues. Per the germline V gene, CDR1 is MNHEY and CDR2 is SMNVEV (reference sequence). The chain's CDR3 is CASSLQDGEQYF. Written as DNA, the CDR3 is TGTGCCAGCAGCCTACAGGACGGCGAGCAGTACTTC.

The genes are TRBV14 and TRBJ2-1; D may be TRBD1 (6 bases). From germline, CDR1 is SGHDN and CDR2 FVKESK. The CDR3 is 17 amino acids. V gave up 4 bases and J gave up 0 bases, with 16 bases separating them. Here the CDR3 DNA reads TGTGCCAGCAGCCGCTCTCGGACAGAAAGCTCCTACAATGAGCAGTTCTTC. It is translated as CASSRSRTESSYNEQFF.

V is TRBV27 and J is TRBJ2-7; D is perhaps TRBD2 (6 bases). CDR1 is MNHEY, CDR2 SMNVEV, per germline (reference sequence). The length of the CDR3 is 14 residues. V lost 6 bases and J 4 bases, leaving 16 bases between the germline ends. CDR3 bases: TGTGCCAGCAGACCCCCTAGCGCGTTTTACGAGCAGTACTTC. Translated: CASRPPSAFYEQYF.